The present TCR beta chain was sequenced within a study of T cell responses to AZD1222 COVID-19 vaccine. General study points: Within unmutated variant regions lay the reported targets of nearly half of spike-specific TCRs. Only six AZD1222 recipients tested seropositive at baseline.

The CDR3 has 14 amino acids. The V gene lost 1 base and the J gene lost 8 bases, with 12 bases spanning the gap. CDR1 is SEHNR and CDR2 is FQNEAQ in the germline V gene (reference sequence). Whether given at about 4 or about 12 weeks, second doses were pooled. As for this clone: What it binds is not known.

TCRdb's table, derived via immunoSEQ multiplex PCR, lists solely in-frame clones and lacks some. Among roughly 120,000 clones listed, roughly 91% were seen once. The sequence was collected from an adult who received the AZD1222 COVID-19 vaccine. The sequenced sample was peripheral blood, obtained 28 days after the second AZD1222 dose. The chain joins TRBV7-9 to TRBJ2-4; no firm D call. The CDR3 DNA is TGTGCCAGCAGCTTAGTAGGGCCAAGGGACATTCAGTACTTC. It yields the protein CASSLVGPRDIQYF.